Below are 4 T cell receptor beta chains sequenced from a single sample in a study of blood T cells in healthy people across ages. A sample-barcoded 5' primer and a J-beta primer mix were used in a second PCR of roughly 6 to 11 cycles. One entry per CDR3 protein, called by TCRdb with MiXCR from the 5' RACE reads. The sample carries 1.5 million to 2 million distinct CDR3 sequences, about 39% recorded once. Sequencing used blood. These receptors were collected from a human donor in good health.

This clonotype was picked up a small number of times. This chain joins TRBV10-3 and TRBJ2-3, with 7 positions matching TRBD2. The CDR3 consists of 12 residues. Germline loops: CDR1 ENHRY, CDR2 SYGVKD. Losses at the gene ends were 8 bases for V and 4 bases for J; bases not matched to a gene: 3. DNA for the CDR3: TGTGCCATCCGGGGGGAATCAGATACGCAGTATTTT. Its protein is CAIRGESDTQYF.

This clonotype was detected only a few times. The V and J genes are TRBV4-3 and TRBJ2-3, with 12 bases aligning to TRBD1. Germline CDR1 is LGHNA and CDR2 is YSLEER. V shed 4 bases and J 2 bases; nucleotides not matched to a gene: 16. This CDR3 comprises 20 residues. The CDR3 loop is CASSPTPPGTGGINTDTQYF. DNA of the CDR3: TGCGCCAGCAGCCCAACACCTCCCGGGACAGGGGGCATTAACACAGATACGCAGTATTTT.

The rearrangement uses TRBV5-6 and TRBJ1-2; 10 bases agree with TRBD1. Germline trimming cut 3 bases from V and 4 bases from J; bases unmatched to any gene: 9. The CDR3 length is 16 residues. The germline gives CDR1 SGHDT, CDR2 YYEEEE. The DNA of the CDR3 is TGTGCCAGCAGCTCCGGGACAGGGGCCGGGGGCTATGGCTACACCTTC. It is translated as CASSSGTGAGGYGYTF. Complete variable domain (other parts from reference TRBV5-6 and TRBJ1-2): DAGVTQSPTHLIKTRGQQVTLRCSPKSGHDTVSWYQQALGQGPQFIFQYYEEEERQRGNFPDRFSGHQFPNYSSELNVNALLLGDSALYLCASSSGTGAGGYGYTFGSGTRLTVV.

The gene calls are TRBV7-2 and TRBJ1-2; tentative D call: TRBD1 (6 bases). Germline CDR1 reads SGHTA; CDR2 reads FQGNSA. This CDR3 contains 16 residues. The V gene lost 2 bases and the J gene lost 2 bases, with 15 bases spanning the gap. CDR3 region: CASSLPIVGANYGYTF. DNA for the CDR3: TGTGCCAGCAGCTTACCCATAGTGGGGGCGAACTATGGCTACACCTTC.